This entry lists 32 T cell receptor beta chains sequenced from one sample in a study of OX40 agonist ivuxolimab in advanced cancers. Produced via immunoSEQ multiplex PCR; TCRdb's table is partial and in-frame only. The table records roughly 44,000 clones, 86% of them present only once. The sample here was CD4+ or CD8+ T cells sorted from blood, taken in a trial of the OX40 agonist ivuxolimab. These TCRs come from an adult with an advanced solid tumor such as melanoma, head and neck, liver or kidney cancer.

The chain couples TRBV11-2 to TRBJ2-7, with D unresolved. Germline V gene data show CDR1 as SGHAT and CDR2 as FQNNGV. The ends were cut back, 3 bases at V and 7 bases at J, with 7 bases in the middle. The CDR3 has 11 amino acids. The CDR3 DNA follows: TGTGCCAGCAGCTTGGCTTGGGAGCAGTACTTC. This gives the protein CASSLAWEQYF.

This clone showed up just once. CDR3 sequence (DNA): TGCGCCAGCAGTTCTAGTGATGAAGAGACCCAGTACTTC. As protein: CASSSSDEETQYF. The chain has TRBV4-1 and TRBJ2-5; no firm D call. Germline CDR1 reads MGHRA; CDR2 reads YSYEKL. The V and J ends lost 6 bases and 3 bases respectively, with 11 bases between them. The CDR3 contains 13 residues.

This clone showed up just a few times. Distinct nucleotide sequences in the sample also encode this CDR3. The V gene is TRBV7-6, the J gene TRBJ1-4, with TRBD1 as a possible D gene (5 bases). With 5 bases removed from V and 2 bases from J, the gap between germline ends came to 21 bases. CDR3 length: 18 amino acids. Germline lookup yields CDR1 SGHVS and CDR2 FNYEAQ. The CDR3 DNA is TGTGCCAGCAGCCCTGGCTGGGACTCCCCTGAGACTAATGAAAAACTGTTTTTT. Amino acid sequence: CASSPGWDSPETNEKLFF.

The chain combines TRBV7-8 with TRBJ2-7; a weak D match, TRBD2 (5 bases). Germline CDR1 and CDR2: SGHVS and FQNEAQ. CDR3 size: 14 residues. Trimming left V 5 bases short and J 7 bases short, with 18 bases between. CDR3: CASSPAPRVFEQYF. The CDR3 bases are TGTGCCAGCAGCCCCGCGCCGAGGGTGTTTGAGCAGTACTTC.

As concerns this clone: The junction departs from germline at one end; a sequencing error may be responsible. This chain links TRBV2 with TRBJ2-6, with TRBD1 matching over 8 bases. There are 18 residues in the CDR3. Germline loops: CDR1 SNHLY, CDR2 FYNNEI. The CDR3 loop is CASSDPGQGASGVNVLTF. Written as DNA, the CDR3 is TGTGCCAGCAGTGATCCCGGACAGGGAGCCTCTGGGGTCAACGTCCTGACTTTC.

The V gene is TRBV5-5, the J gene TRBJ1-1; 9 bases agree with TRBD1. The CDR3 is made up of 15 amino acids. Germline V CDR1 and CDR2: SGHKS, YYEKEE (reference sequence). The trim removed 2 bases at V and 4 bases at J, leaving 6 bases unmatched. The DNA of the CDR3 is TGTGCCAGCAGCTTTCCGGGACAGGGTGGCACTGAAGCTTTCTTT. It is translated as CASSFPGQGGTEAFF.

This chain connects TRBV19 to TRBJ2-7; 8 bases are shared with TRBD1. The CDR3 covers 14 residues. Germline CDR1 and CDR2: LNHDA and SQIVND (reference sequence). The junction had 3 bases not matched to a gene; V was cut back by 4 bases and J by 1 base. This CDR3 is CASSTGGGSYEQYF. In nucleotides, the CDR3 is TGTGCCAGTAGTACAGGGGGCGGTTCCTACGAGCAGTACTTC.

The chain recombines TRBV19 with TRBJ1-1; 7 bases are shared with TRBD1. Germline-derived CDR1 and CDR2 are LNHDA and SQIVND (reference sequence). The CDR3 is 13 amino acids. V shed 8 bases, J shed 3 bases, and the junction held 6 bases outside the gene matches. The CDR3 region has the DNA TGTGCCAGTGGGGACAGTCTAGACACTGAAGCTTTCTTT. This sequence encodes CASGDSLDTEAFF.

The CDR3: CASSPMTQEMNTEAFF. CDR3 bases: TGTGCCAGTAGTCCAATGACACAGGAGATGAACACTGAAGCTTTCTTT. The chain carries TRBV19 and TRBJ1-1; D may be TRBD1 (5 bases). V lost 5 bases and J lost 0, with 16 bases in between. The CDR3 sequence is 16 residues long. Germline CDR1 reads LNHDA; CDR2 reads SQIVND (reference sequence).

The chain joins TRBV7-9 to TRBJ2-7; D ambiguous. Trimming cost V 5 bases and J 3 bases, with 11 bases left between them. Germline CDR1 reads SEHNR; CDR2 reads FQNEAQ (reference sequence). The CDR3 has 13 residues. Written as DNA, the CDR3 is TGTGCCAGCAGCCCCCGGGCGGACTACGAGCAGTACTTC. Its translation: CASSPRADYEQYF.

The rearrangement uses TRBV25-1 and TRBJ1-5; D is ambiguous. Germline lookup yields CDR1 MGHDK and CDR2 SYGVNS. Trimming left V 0 bases short and J 5 bases short, with 8 bases between. The CDR3 spans 14 residues. CDR3 region: CASSEYAGYQPQHF. DNA for the CDR3: TGTGCCAGCAGTGAATATGCAGGTTATCAGCCCCAGCATTTT.

The chain is built from TRBV11-2 and TRBJ1-2; no definite D call. V was pared by 1 base and J by 5 bases, with 11 bases between. The CDR3 runs to 14 residues. Germline CDR1 SGHAT, CDR2 FQNNGV. The CDR3 reads CASSLVVTSYGYTF. CDR3 nucleotides: TGTGCCAGCAGCTTAGTGGTGACTTCATATGGCTACACCTTC.

This clone was found a few times. This rearrangement joins TRBV4-3 to TRBJ2-7; TRBD1 might be the D (5 bases). The V end was cut by 0 bases, the J end by 4 bases, with 19 bases between. The CDR3 runs 17 residues. The germline CDR1 and CDR2 sequences are LGHNA and YSLEER. The DNA of the CDR3 is TGCGCCAGCAGCCAAGAACCTCAGGGCCTAGGTTCGTACGAGCAGTACTTC. This encodes CASSQEPQGLGSYEQYF.

V is TRBV4-3 and J is TRBJ1-2; D not resolved. The CDR3 runs to 13 residues. The V gene lost 3 bases and the J gene lost 4 bases, with 9 bases spanning the gap. CDR1 is LGHNA and CDR2 is YSLEER in the germline V gene. Here the CDR3 reads CASSQGSVYGYTF. The CDR3 nucleotides are TGCGCCAGCAGCCAGGGCAGCGTCTATGGCTACACCTTC.

The V call is TRBV5-6, the J call TRBJ2-7; D gene uncertain. This CDR3 is 12 amino acids long. Germline loops: CDR1 SGHDT, CDR2 YYEEEE. Trimming stripped 2 bases from V and 5 bases from J, with 8 bases between. CDR3 region: CASSFYGDEQYF. In DNA, the CDR3 is TGTGCCAGCAGCTTCTATGGCGACGAGCAGTACTTC. Drawing the rest from reference TRBV5-6 and TRBJ2-7, the complete variable domain is DAGVTQSPTHLIKTRGQQVTLRCSPKSGHDTVSWYQQALGQGPQFIFQYYEEEERQRGNFPDRFSGHQFPNYSSELNVNALLLGDSALYLCASSFYGDEQYFGPGTRLTVT.

The chain is built from TRBV18 and TRBJ2-2, with 9 bases matching TRBD1. Germline V gene sequence: CDR1 KGHSH, CDR2 LQKENI. The CDR3 totals 16 residues. Trimming took 6 bases from V and 3 from J; bases not matched to a gene: 8. The CDR3 region has the DNA TGTGCCAGCTCGGGCAACAGGGGGCATGACACCGGGGAGCTGTTTTTT. Translated: CASSGNRGHDTGELFF.

DNA for the CDR3: TGCAGCGTTGAAGGGCCAAGGGGGCTTGGAGGGGGCTACACCTTC. This translates into CSVEGPRGLGGGYTF. The chain recombines TRBV29-1 with TRBJ1-2; TRBD1 aligns across 7 bases. V lost 1 base and J lost 8; bases outside the gene matches: 13. This CDR3 contains 15 residues. The germline V gene has CDR1 SQVTM and CDR2 ANQGSEA.

The genes are TRBV6-6 and TRBJ2-3, with a weak D call TRBD2 (5 bases). The V and J ends lost 7 bases and 4 bases respectively, with 9 bases between them. Germline CDR1 MNHNY, CDR2 SVGAGI (reference sequence). The CDR3 extends over 12 amino acids. CDR3 region: CASTPEADTQYF. In DNA, the CDR3 is TGTGCCAGCACTCCGGAGGCAGATACGCAGTATTTT.

This clone occurred once. The CDR3 nucleotides are TGCAGCGTCCTGGACAGGGATCACATTCAGTACTTC. Translated, it gives CSVLDRDHIQYF. The chain is built from TRBV29-1 and TRBJ2-4; TRBD1 agrees at 8 bases. J gave up 8 bases and V 6 bases, and 6 bases lay outside the gene matches. The CDR3 is made up of 12 amino acids. Germline V gene data show CDR1 as SQVTM and CDR2 as ANQGSEA.

The V gene is TRBV4-2, the J gene TRBJ1-2, with 10 positions matching TRBD1. Trimming cost V 3 bases and J 8 bases; bases outside gene matches: 9. This CDR3 has 15 amino acids. Germline assignment: CDR1 LGHNA and CDR2 YNFKEQ. CDR3 protein: CASSQGLTGGGGYTF. The CDR3 region has the DNA TGTGCCAGCAGCCAGGGTCTGACAGGGGGCGGCGGCTACACCTTC.

The V and J genes are TRBV25-1 and TRBJ1-1; D unresolved. V gave up 3 bases and J gave up 4 bases, with 9 bases separating them. Germline V lookup: CDR1 MGHDK, CDR2 SYGVNS. The CDR3 runs to 13 residues. The CDR3 region is CASSEGWGTEAFF. The DNA for the CDR3 is TGTGCCAGCAGTGAGGGGTGGGGCACTGAAGCTTTCTTT. Full variable domain (outside the CDR3, taken from reference TRBV25-1 and TRBJ1-1): EADIYQTPRYLVIGTGKKITLECSQTMGHDKMYWYQQDPGMELHLIHYSYGVNSTEKGDLSSESTVSRIRTEHFPLTLESARPSHTSQYLCASSEGWGTEAFFGQGTRLTVV.

This clone was seen only once. The V and J genes are TRBV5-1 and TRBJ2-3; 7 bases are shared with TRBD2. This CDR3 comprises 20 residues. Germline V gene lookup returns CDR1 SGHRS and CDR2 YFSETQ. V lost 4 bases and J lost 2; bases outside the gene matches: 22. CDR3 DNA: TGCGCCAGCAGCCCCGTTTGGGGGGGGACTTCTTCACGCAACACAGATACGCAGTATTTT. Amino acid sequence: CASSPVWGGTSSRNTDTQYF.

V usage is TRBV27 and J usage is TRBJ2-2, with D tentatively TRBD1 (5 bases). This CDR3 is built from 13 residues. Trimming took off 2 bases at V and 5 bases at J, with 6 bases between the two ends. Germline-derived CDR1 and CDR2 are MNHEY and SMNVEV (reference sequence). The CDR3 spells CASSLQGTGELFF. CDR3 nucleotide sequence: TGTGCCAGCAGTTTACAGGGAACCGGGGAGCTGTTTTTT.

The chain recombines TRBV5-6 with TRBJ2-2; TRBD1 agrees at 11 bases. Germline CDR1 is SGHDT and CDR2 is YYEEEE. The CDR3 contains 16 residues. The J segment lost 5 bases and the V segment lost 4 bases, leaving 7 bases of the junction unmatched. CDR3 loop: CASSLRDRGITGELFF. CDR3 coding DNA: TGTGCCAGCAGCCTAAGGGACAGGGGGATTACCGGGGAGCTGTTTTTT.

This clone has more than one count but fewer than ten. The chain is built from TRBV6-5 and TRBJ1-2; D might be TRBD1 (5 bases). Germline-derived CDR1 and CDR2 are MNHEY and SVGAGI. The CDR3 runs 13 residues. V shed 2 bases and J shed 2 bases, with 6 bases lying between them. This CDR3 reads CASSYEGNYGYTF. The DNA for the CDR3 is TGTGCCAGCAGTTACGAGGGGAACTATGGCTACACCTTC.

The chain couples TRBV28 to TRBJ2-3, with D possibly called TRBD1 or TRBD2 (7 bases each). CDR1 MDHEN and CDR2 SYDVKM come from the germline V gene. CDR3 length: 15 residues. Trimming pared 3 bases from V and 2 bases from J, leaving 12 bases between. The CDR3 protein is CASSFQGGTTDTQYF. CDR3 coding DNA: TGTGCCAGCAGTTTTCAGGGGGGGACCACAGATACGCAGTATTTT.

The chain employs TRBV2 and TRBJ2-6; the D is unclear. Trimming pared 7 bases from V and 1 base from J, leaving 17 bases between. CDR1 SNHLY and CDR2 FYNNEI come from the germline V gene. This CDR3 spans 17 amino acids. As DNA, the CDR3 is TGTGCCAGCACACTTTTTATGGGTTTTTCTGGGGCCAACGTCCTGACTTTC. As protein: CASTLFMGFSGANVLTF.

This chain uses TRBV29-1 with TRBJ2-2; D call uncertain. The V gene's germline CDR1 is SQVTM and CDR2 ANQGSEA. This CDR3 comprises 14 residues. Trimming left V 3 bases short and J 1 base short, with 9 bases between. CDR3 residues: CSVEGLGNTGELFF. The DNA of the CDR3 is TGCAGCGTTGAGGGATTAGGGAACACCGGGGAGCTGTTTTTT.

The chain recombines TRBV28 with TRBJ1-5; no firm D call. Trimming took off 3 bases at V and 2 bases at J, with 11 bases between the two ends. The CDR3 consists of 15 residues. The V gene's germline CDR1 is MDHEN and CDR2 SYDVKM. The CDR3 DNA reads as TGTGCCAGCAGTTTTTCTGAGTTTGGCAATCAGCCCCAGCATTTT. Amino acids: CASSFSEFGNQPQHF.

This chain uses TRBV6-6 with TRBJ1-5; 10 bases fit TRBD1. The CDR3 spans 15 residues. V dropped 0 bases and J dropped 6; count of bases not matched to a gene: 2. CDR1 and CDR2 (germline): MNHNY, SVGAGI (reference sequence). The CDR3 bases are TGTGCCAGCAGTTACTCGGGACAGGGGAGTCAGCCCCAGCATTTT. This translates into CASSYSGQGSQPQHF.

The gene calls are TRBV15 and TRBJ2-7; 9 positions agree with TRBD2. The germline gives CDR1 LNHNV, CDR2 YYDKDF (reference sequence). The CDR3 runs 15 residues. Trimming removed 3 bases from V and 3 bases from J; junction bases left unmatched: 6. CDR3 bases: TGTGCCACCAGCAGGGCTAGCGGGGAGTTCTACGAGCAGTACTTC. Amino acids: CATSRASGEFYEQYF.

This clone showed up just a few times. The gene calls are TRBV11-1 and TRBJ2-7; TRBD2 matches 8 bases. Trimming took 3 bases from V and 4 from J; bases not matched to a gene: 14. CDR3 size: 17 residues. The germline gives CDR1 SGHAT, CDR2 FQDESV (reference sequence). The CDR3 protein is CASSLFTDGGRIYEQYF. In DNA form, the CDR3 reads TGTGCCAGCAGCTTGTTCACCGATGGCGGGAGGATATACGAGCAGTACTTC.